Following are 26 T cell receptor beta chains from one sample sequenced in a study of blood T cells in healthy people across ages. Combining a sample-barcoded 5' primer with a J-beta primer mix, a second PCR ran for about 6 to 12 cycles. One entry per CDR3 protein results from TCRdb running MiXCR on the 5' RACE reads. The table has hundreds of thousands of distinct CDR3 sequences, roughly 31% seen once; the top ten hold 15% to 18%. The sample consisted of blood. The receptors here all came from a woman of 80 years or more in good health.

Concerning this clonotype itself: This may be a read error: a much more frequent sequence differs by one nucleotide. This rearrangement joins TRBV12-3 or TRBV12-4 to TRBJ2-5; D is possibly TRBD1 or TRBD2 (5 bases each). The CDR3 consists of 12 residues. The ends were cut back, 11 bases at V and 11 bases at J, with 21 bases in the middle. CDR3 coding DNA: TGTGCCTCCGCACGAGGGGTTAATGAGCAGTACTTC. Translating gives CASARGVNEQYF.

The sample holds many counts of this clonotype. The V gene is TRBV4-2, the J gene TRBJ2-1; the D gene is possibly TRBD1 (6 bases). The CDR3 has 15 residues. V lost 0 bases and J lost 8, with 14 bases in between. Germline V gene data show CDR1 as LGHNA and CDR2 as YNFKEQ. The CDR3 spells CASSQDPTPGDEQFF. In nucleotides, the CDR3 is TGTGCCAGCAGCCAAGATCCGACCCCAGGGGATGAGCAGTTCTTC.

Concerning this clonotype: This may be a read error: a much more frequent sequence differs by one nucleotide. The V call is TRBV20-1, the J call TRBJ1-2, with a weak D call TRBD1 (6 bases). The CDR3 spans 13 residues. CDR1 and CDR2 (germline): DFQATT, SNEGSKA (reference sequence). CDR3 nucleotide sequence: TGCAGTGCGGATAACAGGGCGAACTATGGCAACACCTTC. Amino acid sequence: CSADNRANYGNTF.

This clonotype occurred a few times. A read error may be the cause here, since a much bigger clone is one base away. The gene calls are TRBV29-1 and TRBJ1-2, with 7 nucleotides matching TRBD1. CDR1 SQVTM and CDR2 ANQGSEA come from the germline V gene. The CDR3 sequence is 13 residues long. J was trimmed by 3 bases and V by 6 bases; bases with no gene match: 7. CDR3 amino acids: CSVQGRVDYGYTF. CDR3 nucleotide sequence: TGCAGCGTACAGGGGCGCGTCGACTATGGCTACACCTTC.

The chain links TRBV30 to TRBJ1-2; TRBD1 might be the D (5 bases). Germline V gene lookup returns CDR1 GTSNPN and CDR2 SVGIG (reference sequence). V lost 1 base and J 3 bases, leaving 12 bases between the germline ends. This CDR3 has 14 amino acids. The CDR3 sequence is CAWSEGLGDYGYTF. In DNA, the CDR3 is TGTGCCTGGAGTGAGGGGCTGGGGGACTATGGCTACACCTTC.

The V call is TRBV14, the J call TRBJ1-1; TRBD1 matches at 11 bases. Germline lookup yields CDR1 SGHDN and CDR2 FVKESK. The length of the CDR3 is 14 residues. The V segment lost 4 bases and the J segment 6 bases; nucleotides outside the gene matches: 4. This chain's CDR3 is CASSPLGQGAEAFF. CDR3 DNA sequence: TGTGCCAGCAGCCCCTTGGGACAGGGGGCTGAAGCTTTCTTT.

This chain connects TRBV11-2 to TRBJ1-2; D is unclear. The CDR3 covers 15 residues. The ends were cut back, 0 bases at V and 0 bases at J, with 8 bases in the middle. Germline V gene data show CDR1 as SGHAT and CDR2 as FQNNGV. This chain's CDR3 is CASSLEGSPNYGYTF. The DNA of the CDR3 is TGTGCCAGCAGCTTAGAGGGATCTCCTAACTATGGCTACACCTTC.

This clonotype was seen ten or more times. The chain has TRBV5-1 and TRBJ1-5; 9 positions agree with TRBD1. V lost 4 bases to trimming and J lost 2 bases; unmatched junction nucleotides: 4. The CDR3 runs 15 residues. Germline CDR1 and CDR2: SGHRS and YFSETQ. This chain's CDR3 is CASSVWTGGNQPQHF. In DNA, the CDR3 is TGCGCCAGCAGCGTATGGACAGGGGGCAATCAGCCCCAGCATTTT.

The rearrangement uses TRBV20-1 and TRBJ1-1, with a tentative D call TRBD1 (5 bases). Germline lookup yields CDR1 DFQATT and CDR2 SNEGSKA (reference sequence). V lost 6 bases, J lost 6 bases, and 17 bases lay in between. The CDR3 covers 13 residues. Here the CDR3 reads CSARTQFDAEAFF. CDR3 nucleotide sequence: TGCAGTGCCAGGACACAATTTGACGCTGAAGCTTTCTTT.

Comment on this clonotype: This may come from a read error, since a much larger clone is one base off. The gene calls are TRBV12-3 or TRBV12-4 and TRBJ2-5; D is possibly TRBD2 (6 bases). The CDR3 contains 13 residues. The CDR3 protein is CASSPFGGQTQDF. As DNA, the CDR3 is TGTGCCAGCAGTCCGTTCGGGGGTCAGACCCAGGACTTC.

The CDR3 DNA is TGCGCCAGCAGCTTAATGGACAACACAGATACGCAGTATTTT. Its translation: CASSLMDNTDTQYF. The chain carries TRBV5-1 and TRBJ2-3, with D maybe TRBD1 (5 bases). Trimming took off 2 bases at V and 2 bases at J, with 9 bases between the two ends. This CDR3 has 14 residues. Germline CDR1 SGHRS, CDR2 YFSETQ.

On this clonotype: One end of the junction is discordant with germline, which a read error may explain. The chain combines TRBV4-2 with TRBJ2-1, with D unclear. Germline-derived CDR1 and CDR2 are LGHNA and YNFKEQ. This CDR3 is built from 14 residues. The CDR3 here is CAGSQEDHYNEQFF. CDR3 nucleotide sequence: TGTGCCGGCAGCCAAGAGGACCACTACAATGAGCAGTTCTTC.

This clonotype was counted between two and nine times. The chain employs TRBV9 and TRBJ2-4; weak D call: TRBD2 (6 bases). Deletions cut 0 bases from V and 13 bases from J, with 20 bases between. Looked up from germline, CDR1 is SGDLS and CDR2 is YYNGEE. The CDR3 has 15 residues. Here the CDR3 DNA reads TGTGCCAGCAGCGTAGGGGCGCTAGCGAGGCTAGAGCAGTACTTC. As protein: CASSVGALARLEQYF.

This clonotype was detected ten times or more. The chain carries TRBV29-1 and TRBJ1-1, with a weak D call TRBD1 (5 bases). The CDR3 covers 14 residues. V was trimmed by 5 bases and J by 0 bases, leaving 13 bases between them. CDR1 is SQVTM, CDR2 ANQGSEA, per germline. The CDR3 nucleotides are TGCAGCGTTTCTCTTGGGGCCCTGAACACTGAAGCTTTCTTT. Translating gives CSVSLGALNTEAFF.

At least ten counts were recorded for this clonotype. The chain combines TRBV7-2 with TRBJ2-3; 11 bases are shared with TRBD2. This CDR3 contains 16 residues. CDR1 and CDR2 from the germline V gene are SGHTA and FQGNSA. The junction had 4 bases not matched to a gene; V was cut back by 4 bases and J by 1 base. The CDR3 bases are TGTGCCAGCAGCTACCCGGGACTAGCGGGCACAGATACGCAGTATTTT. It is translated as CASSYPGLAGTDTQYF.

CDR3 loop: CASNLLTSYEQYF. CDR3 in DNA: TGTGCCAGCAACCTTTTGACCTCCTACGAGCAGTACTTC. This chain connects TRBV7-9 to TRBJ2-7; the D is unclear. Germline V CDR1 and CDR2: SEHNR, FQNEAQ (reference sequence). CDR3 length: 13 amino acids. V was pared by 7 bases and J by 0 bases, with 10 bases between.

The J gene is TRBJ2-3, the V gene TRBV7-9, with 9 nucleotides matching TRBD1. CDR3 length equals 17 residues. Germline CDR1 and CDR2: SEHNR and FQNEAQ (reference sequence). V lost 3 bases, J lost 5 bases, and 12 bases stayed unmatched. CDR3 DNA: TGTGCCAGCAGCTTCCAAACAGGGGGCCCTTTCAGAGATACGCAGTATTTT. This encodes CASSFQTGGPFRDTQYF.

V gene TRBV20-1 combines with J gene TRBJ2-7; TRBD2 is a possible D gene (6 bases). The CDR3 extends over 13 amino acids. Per germline, CDR1 DFQATT and CDR2 SNEGSKA (reference sequence). With 6 bases removed from V and 7 bases from J, the gap between germline ends came to 19 bases. In DNA form, the CDR3 reads TGCAGTGCCCCCCGAGCGGGTTCTAATGAGCAGTACTTC. Amino acids: CSAPRAGSNEQYF.

About this clonotype itself: A much larger clone is a single base away; this may be a read error. The chain has TRBV12-3 or TRBV12-4 and TRBJ2-7; unclear D gene. Trimming removed 4 bases from V and 11 bases from J, with 21 bases in between. This CDR3 has 14 amino acids. The CDR3 loop is CASSCGSSATKKYF. CDR3 bases: TGTGCCAGCAGTTGTGGGTCGTCAGCGACAAAGAAGTACTTC.

This clonotype has a handful of counts. A much larger clonotype is one base distant, so this may be a read error. Here the CDR3 DNA reads TGTGCCAGTGGGTCAGGGGACGGGGCCAACGTCCCGACTTTC. Protein: CASGSGDGANVPTF. This rearrangement joins TRBV6-6 to TRBJ2-6, with D possibly being TRBD1 (6 bases). Germline CDR1 is MNHNY and CDR2 is SVGAGI (reference sequence). The CDR3 extends over 14 amino acids.

The chain has TRBV9 and TRBJ1-6; D is unclear. CDR1 is SGDLS and CDR2 is YYNGEE in the germline V gene. This CDR3 region has 16 residues. V shed 0 bases and J shed 8 bases, with 15 bases lying between them. CDR3 nucleotides: TGTGCCAGCAGCGTAGAGCCAAGGACTGTGGATTCACCCCTCCACTTT. Its translation: CASSVEPRTVDSPLHF.

V and J are TRBV7-9 and TRBJ2-1, with 9 bases identical to TRBD2. Per germline, CDR1 SEHNR and CDR2 FQNEAQ (reference sequence). This CDR3 has 17 residues. Trimming cost V 0 bases and J 6 bases; bases outside gene matches: 9. The CDR3 spells CASSLARGGLALNEQFF. Here the CDR3 DNA reads TGTGCCAGCAGCTTAGCCCGAGGGGGACTAGCCCTCAATGAGCAGTTCTTC.

This clonotype has ten or more counts. This chain uses TRBV28 with TRBJ1-5, with D tentatively TRBD1 (6 bases). The length of the CDR3 is 14 residues. The V end lost 6 bases, the J end lost 2 bases, and 11 bases lay between the germline ends. Germline V lookup: CDR1 MDHEN, CDR2 SYDVKM. The CDR3 spells CASRQGGGNQPQHF. CDR3 bases: TGTGCCAGCAGGCAAGGGGGAGGCAATCAGCCCCAGCATTTT.

Note on this clonotype: A much larger clone lies a single base off, so this may be a read error. CDR3 coding DNA: TGTGCCGGCAGCCCCCGGTGGGCCAGTGGCCTTAATGAGCAGTTCTTC. Translating gives CAGSPRWASGLNEQFF. The rearrangement joins TRBV13 to TRBJ2-1; D ambiguous. In germline, CDR1 is PRHDT, CDR2 FYEKMQ (reference sequence). The CDR3 length is 16 residues.

This clonotype showed up many times. The V call is TRBV20-1, the J call TRBJ1-5; D possibly corresponds to TRBD1 (5 bases). V was clipped by 3 bases and J by 5 bases, with 17 bases between them. This CDR3 spans 15 amino acids. CDR1 DFQATT and CDR2 SNEGSKA come from the germline V gene (reference sequence). CDR3 sequence (DNA): TGCAGTGCTAGTGGCGACCGGGGGTTCTATCAGCCCCAGCATTTT. Translated, it gives CSASGDRGFYQPQHF.

This clonotype was detected many times. A single base separates this from a much larger clone, so it may be a read error. The gene calls are TRBV20-1 and TRBJ2-7, with 9 nucleotides matching TRBD1. Germline CDR1 DFQATT, CDR2 SNEGSKA (reference sequence). The CDR3 loop spans 12 amino acids. J lost 3 bases, V lost 6 bases, and 3 bases had no gene match. DNA for the CDR3: TGCAGTGCCCGACAGGGGGGCTACGAGCAGTACTTC. Its translation is CSARQGGYEQYF.